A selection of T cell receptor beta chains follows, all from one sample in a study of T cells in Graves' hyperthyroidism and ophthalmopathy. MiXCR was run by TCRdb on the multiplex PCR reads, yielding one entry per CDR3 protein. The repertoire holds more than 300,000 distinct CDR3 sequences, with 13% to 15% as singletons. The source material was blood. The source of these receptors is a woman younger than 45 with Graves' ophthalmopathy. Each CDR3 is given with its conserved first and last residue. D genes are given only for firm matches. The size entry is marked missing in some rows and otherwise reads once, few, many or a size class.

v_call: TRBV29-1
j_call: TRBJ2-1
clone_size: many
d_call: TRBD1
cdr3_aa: CSVDAGGGGNEQFF
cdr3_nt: TGCAGCGTTGATGCAGGGGGCGGTGGCAATGAGCAGTTCTTC

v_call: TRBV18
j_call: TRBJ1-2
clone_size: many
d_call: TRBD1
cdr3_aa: CASSPDRAASYTF
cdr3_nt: TGTGCCAGCTCACCCGACAGGGCGGCCAGCTACACCTTC

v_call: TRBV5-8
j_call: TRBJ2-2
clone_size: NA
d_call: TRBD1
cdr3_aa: CASSLGTGVRHGELFF
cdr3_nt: TGTGCCAGCAGCTTGGGGACAGGGGTCCGCCACGGGGAGCTGTTTTTT

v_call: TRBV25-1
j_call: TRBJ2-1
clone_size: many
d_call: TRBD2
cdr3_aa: CASRTFGTSGVEQFF
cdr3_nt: TGTGCCAGCAGGACCTTCGGGACTAGCGGGGTTGAGCAGTTCTTC

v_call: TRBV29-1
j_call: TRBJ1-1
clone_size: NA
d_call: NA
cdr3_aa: CSAAPGGGNTEAFF
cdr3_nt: TGCAGCGCCGCCCCCGGGGGCGGGAACACTGAAGCTTTCTTT

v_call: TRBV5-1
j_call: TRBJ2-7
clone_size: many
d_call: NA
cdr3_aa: CASSLGDGLTSYEQYF
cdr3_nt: TGCGCCAGCAGCTTAGGAGACGGACTTACCTCTTACGAGCAGTACTTC

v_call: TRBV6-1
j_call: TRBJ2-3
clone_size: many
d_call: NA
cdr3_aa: CASSSSWELTDTQYF
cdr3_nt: TGTGCCAGCAGTTCATCCTGGGAGCTTACTGATACGCAGTATTTT

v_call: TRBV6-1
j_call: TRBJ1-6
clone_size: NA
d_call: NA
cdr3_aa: CASSELITVGYSPLHF
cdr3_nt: TGTGCCAGCAGTGAATTAATAACAGTAGGGTATTCACCCCTCCACTTT

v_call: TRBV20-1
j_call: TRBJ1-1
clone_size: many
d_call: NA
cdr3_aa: CSARYLNTEAFF
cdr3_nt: TGCAGTGCTAGATACTTGAACACTGAAGCTTTCTTT

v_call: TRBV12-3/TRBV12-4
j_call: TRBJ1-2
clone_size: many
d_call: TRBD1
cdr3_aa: CASSFSWDRGDGYTF
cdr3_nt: TGTGCCAGCAGTTTTAGCTGGGACAGGGGGGATGGCTACACCTTC

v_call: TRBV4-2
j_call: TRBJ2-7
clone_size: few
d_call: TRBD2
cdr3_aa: CASSQGGTSGGPYEQYF
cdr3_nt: TGTGCCAGCAGCCAAGGGGGGACTAGCGGGGGCCCGTACGAGCAGTACTTC

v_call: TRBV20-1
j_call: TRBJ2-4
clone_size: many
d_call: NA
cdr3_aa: CSAPATLAKNIQYF
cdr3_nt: TGCAGTGCCCCCGCGACCCTAGCCAAAAACATTCAGTACTTC

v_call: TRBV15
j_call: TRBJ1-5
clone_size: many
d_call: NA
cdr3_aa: CATSRDLSNQPQHF
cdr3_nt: TGTGCCACCAGCAGAGACCTAAGCAATCAGCCCCAGCATTTT

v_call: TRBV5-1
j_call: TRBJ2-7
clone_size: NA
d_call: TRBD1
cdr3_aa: CASSLSGGATYEQYF
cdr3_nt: TGCGCCAGCAGCTTGTCAGGGGGAGCTACCTACGAGCAGTACTTC

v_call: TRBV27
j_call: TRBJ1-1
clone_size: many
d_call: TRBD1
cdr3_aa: CASSPSPGTGDMGTEAFF
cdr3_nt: TGTGCCAGCAGTCCATCCCCCGGGACAGGGGATATGGGCACTGAAGCTTTCTTT

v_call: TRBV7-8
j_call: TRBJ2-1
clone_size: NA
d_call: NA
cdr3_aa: CASSYGTHNEQFF
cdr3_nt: TGTGCCAGCAGCTACGGGACTCACAATGAGCAGTTCTTC

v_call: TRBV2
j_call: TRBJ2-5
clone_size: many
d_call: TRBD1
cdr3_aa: CASKRTGRQETQYF
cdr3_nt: TGTGCCAGCAAAAGGACAGGGCGGCAAGAGACCCAGTACTTC

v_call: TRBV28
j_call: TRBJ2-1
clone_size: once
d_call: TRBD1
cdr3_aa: CASSETGDHNEQFF
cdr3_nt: TGTGCCAGCAGTGAGACAGGGGACCACAATGAGCAGTTCTTC

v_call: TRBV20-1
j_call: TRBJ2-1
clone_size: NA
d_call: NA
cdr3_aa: CSAHGLKIRNEQFF
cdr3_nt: TGCAGTGCTCACGGACTCAAAATTAGGAATGAGCAGTTCTTC

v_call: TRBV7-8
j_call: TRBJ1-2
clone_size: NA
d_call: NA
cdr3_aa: CASSLDAINYGYTF
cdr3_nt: TGTGCCAGCAGCTTAGATGCGATTAACTATGGCTACACCTTC

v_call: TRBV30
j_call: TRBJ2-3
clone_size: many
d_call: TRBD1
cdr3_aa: CTEKKGQGRNTQYF
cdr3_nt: TGTACCGAGAAGAAGGGACAGGGTAGGAATACGCAGTATTTT

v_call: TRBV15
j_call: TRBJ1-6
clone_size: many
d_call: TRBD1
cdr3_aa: CATSRERGRTGRNSPLHF
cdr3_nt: TGTGCCACCAGCAGAGAAAGAGGGAGGACAGGGCGGAATTCACCCCTCCACTTT

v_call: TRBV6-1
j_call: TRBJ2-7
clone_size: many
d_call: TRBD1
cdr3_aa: CASSEIAGTGGAEQYF
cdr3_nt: TGTGCCAGCAGTGAGATTGCCGGAACAGGGGGCGCCGAGCAGTACTTC

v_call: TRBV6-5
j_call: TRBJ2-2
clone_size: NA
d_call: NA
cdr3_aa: CASHVTREIITGELFF
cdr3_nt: TGTGCCAGCCACGTTACGAGGGAAATTATCACCGGGGAGCTGTTTTTT

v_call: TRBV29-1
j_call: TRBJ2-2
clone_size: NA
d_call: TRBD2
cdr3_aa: CSVDKRGVGGELFF
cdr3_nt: TGCAGCGTTGACAAGCGGGGGGTTGGCGGGGAGCTGTTTTTT

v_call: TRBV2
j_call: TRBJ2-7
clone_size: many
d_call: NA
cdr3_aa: CASSAGLVLSYEQYF
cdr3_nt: TGTGCCAGCAGTGCTGGGTTGGTCCTCTCCTACGAGCAGTACTTC

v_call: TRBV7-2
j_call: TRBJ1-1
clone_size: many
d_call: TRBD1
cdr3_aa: CASSFYRGLPSLNTEAFF
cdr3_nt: TGTGCCAGCAGCTTTTACAGGGGACTCCCGAGCCTGAACACTGAAGCTTTCTTT

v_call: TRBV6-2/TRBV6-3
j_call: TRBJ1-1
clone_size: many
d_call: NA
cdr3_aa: CASSYLVGRTEAFF
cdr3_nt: TGTGCCAGCAGTTACTTGGTTGGGCGCACTGAAGCTTTCTTT

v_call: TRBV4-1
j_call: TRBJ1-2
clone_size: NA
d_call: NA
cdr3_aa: CASSHNREVLFWESYTF
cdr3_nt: TGCGCCAGCAGCCACAACAGGGAGGTGCTCTTCTGGGAAAGCTACACCTTC

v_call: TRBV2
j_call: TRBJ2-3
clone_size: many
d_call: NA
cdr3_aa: CASSEGGVADTQYF
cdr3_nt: TGTGCCAGCAGTGAAGGGGGGGTAGCAGATACGCAGTATTTT

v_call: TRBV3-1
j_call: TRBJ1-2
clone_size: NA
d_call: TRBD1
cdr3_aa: CASSHNLFGQENYGYTF
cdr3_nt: TGTGCCAGCAGCCACAATTTATTTGGACAGGAGAACTATGGCTACACCTTC

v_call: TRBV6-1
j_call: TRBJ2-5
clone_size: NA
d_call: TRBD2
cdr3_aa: CASSKLAGKTQETQYF
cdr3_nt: TGTGCCAGCAGCAAACTAGCGGGGAAAACCCAAGAGACCCAGTACTTC

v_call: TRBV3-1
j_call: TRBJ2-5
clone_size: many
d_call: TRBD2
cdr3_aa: CASSRGRGVETQYF
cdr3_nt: TGTGCCAGCAGCCGAGGGAGGGGAGTCGAGACCCAGTACTTC

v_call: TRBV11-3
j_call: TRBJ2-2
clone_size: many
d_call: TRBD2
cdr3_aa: CASSSPGTSGGALSGELFF
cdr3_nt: TGTGCCAGCAGCTCGCCCGGGACTAGCGGGGGCGCCTTATCCGGGGAGCTGTTTTTT

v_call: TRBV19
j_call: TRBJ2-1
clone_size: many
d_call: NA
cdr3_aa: CASSSQGNLYNEQFF
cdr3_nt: TGTGCCAGTAGTTCGCAGGGTAACCTTTACAATGAGCAGTTCTTC

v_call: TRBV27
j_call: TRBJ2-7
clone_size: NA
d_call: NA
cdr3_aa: CASSLYPRGYEQYF
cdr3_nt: TGTGCCAGCAGTTTATACCCTCGGGGTTACGAGCAGTACTTC

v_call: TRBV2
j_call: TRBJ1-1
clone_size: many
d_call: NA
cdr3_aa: CAILGTRETFF
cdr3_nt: TGTGCCATACTGGGGACGAGGGAGACTTTCTTT

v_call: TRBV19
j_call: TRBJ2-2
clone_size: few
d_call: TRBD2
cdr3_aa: CASSKGRGANTGELFF
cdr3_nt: TGTGCCAGTAGTAAGGGGAGGGGCGCGAACACCGGGGAGCTGTTTTTT

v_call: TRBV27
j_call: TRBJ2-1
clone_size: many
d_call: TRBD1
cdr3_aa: CASTGQGARERGTHEQFF
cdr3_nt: TGTGCCAGCACAGGACAGGGGGCTCGGGAGCGGGGGACACATGAGCAGTTCTTC

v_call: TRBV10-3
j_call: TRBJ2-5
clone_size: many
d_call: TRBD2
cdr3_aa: CAISADRGGKTQYF
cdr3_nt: TGTGCCATCAGTGCCGATCGGGGGGGAAAGACCCAGTACTTC

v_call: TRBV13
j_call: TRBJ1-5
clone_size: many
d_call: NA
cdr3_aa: CASSLGGKYSNQPQHF
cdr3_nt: TGTGCCAGCAGCTTAGGAGGGAAGTATAGCAATCAGCCCCAGCATTTT

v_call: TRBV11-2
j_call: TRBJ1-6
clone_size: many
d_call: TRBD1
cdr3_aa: CASSPQDRGISPLHF
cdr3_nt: TGTGCCAGCAGCCCACAGGACAGGGGAATCTCACCCCTCCACTTT

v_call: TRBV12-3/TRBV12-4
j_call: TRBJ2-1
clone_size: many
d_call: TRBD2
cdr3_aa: CASTLTSGGYNEQFF
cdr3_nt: TGTGCCAGCACCCTGACTAGCGGGGGGTACAATGAGCAGTTCTTC

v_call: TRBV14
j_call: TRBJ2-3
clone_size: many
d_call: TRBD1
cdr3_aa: CASNPGQAFRTQYF
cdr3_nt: TGTGCCAGCAACCCGGGACAGGCTTTTCGTACGCAGTATTTT

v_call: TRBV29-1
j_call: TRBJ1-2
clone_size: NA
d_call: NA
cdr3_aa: CSVDLDGKLYGYTF
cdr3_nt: TGCAGCGTTGATTTGGACGGGAAACTTTATGGCTACACCTTC

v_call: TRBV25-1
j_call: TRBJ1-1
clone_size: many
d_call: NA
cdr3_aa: CASSEYGVMNTEAFF
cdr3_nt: TGTGCCAGCAGTGAATACGGGGTAATGAACACTGAAGCTTTCTTT

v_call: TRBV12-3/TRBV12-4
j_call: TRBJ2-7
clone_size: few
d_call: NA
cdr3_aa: CASSLRSHYEQYF
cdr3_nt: TGTGCCAGCAGTCTAAGGTCCCATTACGAGCAGTACTTC